A single sample is the source of the 8 T cell receptor beta chains below, sequenced in a study of identical twins. Using its own MiXCR run on the 5' RACE reads, TCRdb lists one record per CDR3 protein. The table shows 1.5 million or so distinct CDR3 sequences, with around 33% occurring only once. Sequencing used cord blood. The receptors here all came from a newborn girl in good health.

CDR3 residues: CASSQNIAGGPIFQFF. DNA for the CDR3: TGTGCCAGCAGTCAAAATATAGCGGGAGGGCCAATTTTCCAGTTCTTC. The chain joins TRBV28 to TRBJ2-1, with TRBD2 identical over 11 bases. Trimming at V came to 5 bases and at J to 13 bases, leaving 16 bases not matched to a gene. The CDR3 extends over 16 amino acids. Per the germline V gene, CDR1 is MDHEN and CDR2 is SYDVKM.

CDR3 nucleotides: TGCAGCGTTCTTCCCGGGCCCACCTATGGCTACACCTTC. Translated, it gives CSVLPGPTYGYTF. The V call is TRBV29-1, the J call TRBJ1-2; no reliable D call. V gave up 5 bases and J gave up 4 bases, with 14 bases separating them. The CDR3 loop spans 13 amino acids. Germline V lookup: CDR1 SQVTM, CDR2 ANQGSEA.

The rearrangement joins TRBV20-1 to TRBJ2-1, with 10 bases identical to TRBD2. Germline V lookup: CDR1 DFQATT, CDR2 SNEGSKA (reference sequence). After removal of 3 bases from V and 3 bases from J, the junction contained 5 bases not matched to a gene. The CDR3 length is 15 residues. This CDR3 is CSASRTSGYYNEQFF. In nucleotides, the CDR3 is TGCAGTGCTAGTCGGACTAGCGGTTACTACAATGAGCAGTTCTTC.

Turning to this clonotype: A read error may be the cause here, since a much bigger clone is one base away. The gene calls are TRBV29-1 and TRBJ2-7; 9 bases are shared with TRBD2. The CDR3 length is 15 residues. Germline V gene data show CDR1 as SQVTM and CDR2 as ANQGSEA. V was clipped by 4 bases and J by 8 bases; unmatched bases: 15. In nucleotides, the CDR3 is TGCAGCGTTGGGGTTAGGGGACTAGCCTATGTCAAGCAGTACTTC. This codes for CSVGVRGLAYVKQYF.

The chain recombines TRBV20-1 with TRBJ2-7; 9 bases line up with TRBD2. Germline V gene sequence: CDR1 DFQATT, CDR2 SNEGSKA (reference sequence). V shed 6 bases and J 1 base; nucleotides not matched to a gene: 7. The CDR3 consists of 14 residues. The DNA of the CDR3 is TGCAGTGCCCATAGCGGGGGTAATTCCTACGAGCAGTACTTC. Translated: CSAHSGGNSYEQYF.

This clonotype was observed at least ten times. The chain carries TRBV29-1 and TRBJ2-5; tentatively, D is TRBD2 (6 bases). From germline, CDR1 is SQVTM and CDR2 ANQGSEA. V dropped 1 base and J dropped 5 bases, with 8 bases sitting between them. The CDR3 consists of 12 residues. CDR3 amino acids: CSVEVTSETQYF. The CDR3 region has the DNA TGCAGCGTTGAAGTAACTAGCGAGACCCAGTACTTC.

This sequence joins TRBV5-1 and TRBJ2-2; possibly TRBD2 for D (6 bases). V was trimmed by 0 bases and J by 0 bases, leaving 9 bases between them. CDR3 size: 16 residues. Germline assignment: CDR1 SGHRS and CDR2 YFSETQ. The chain's CDR3 is CASSLGPSANTGELFF. For the CDR3, the DNA is TGCGCCAGCAGCTTGGGTCCTAGCGCGAACACCGGGGAGCTGTTTTTT.

The chain recombines TRBV20-1 with TRBJ1-5; TRBD1 aligns across 8 bases. V shed 5 bases and J 5 bases; nucleotides not matched to a gene: 14. Germline loops: CDR1 DFQATT, CDR2 SNEGSKA (reference sequence). The CDR3 sequence is 16 residues long. The CDR3 here is CSAQIQGARWDQPQHF. In DNA, the CDR3 is TGCAGTGCTCAAATTCAGGGGGCGCGGTGGGATCAGCCCCAGCATTTT.